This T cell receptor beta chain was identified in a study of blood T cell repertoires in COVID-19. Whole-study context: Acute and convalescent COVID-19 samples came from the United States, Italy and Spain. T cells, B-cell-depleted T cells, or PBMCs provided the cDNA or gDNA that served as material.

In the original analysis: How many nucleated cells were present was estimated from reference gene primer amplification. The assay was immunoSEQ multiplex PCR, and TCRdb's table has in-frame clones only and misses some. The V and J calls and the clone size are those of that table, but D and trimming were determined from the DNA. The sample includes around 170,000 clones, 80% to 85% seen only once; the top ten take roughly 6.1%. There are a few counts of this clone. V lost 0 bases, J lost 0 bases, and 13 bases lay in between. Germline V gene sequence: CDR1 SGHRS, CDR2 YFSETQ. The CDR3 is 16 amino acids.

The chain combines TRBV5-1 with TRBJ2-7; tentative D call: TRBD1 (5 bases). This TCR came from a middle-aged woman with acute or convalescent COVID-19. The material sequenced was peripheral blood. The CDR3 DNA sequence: TGCGCCAGCAGCTTGGGTCAGGGCTCTAGCTCCTACGAGCAGTACTTC. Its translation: CASSLGQGSSSYEQYF.